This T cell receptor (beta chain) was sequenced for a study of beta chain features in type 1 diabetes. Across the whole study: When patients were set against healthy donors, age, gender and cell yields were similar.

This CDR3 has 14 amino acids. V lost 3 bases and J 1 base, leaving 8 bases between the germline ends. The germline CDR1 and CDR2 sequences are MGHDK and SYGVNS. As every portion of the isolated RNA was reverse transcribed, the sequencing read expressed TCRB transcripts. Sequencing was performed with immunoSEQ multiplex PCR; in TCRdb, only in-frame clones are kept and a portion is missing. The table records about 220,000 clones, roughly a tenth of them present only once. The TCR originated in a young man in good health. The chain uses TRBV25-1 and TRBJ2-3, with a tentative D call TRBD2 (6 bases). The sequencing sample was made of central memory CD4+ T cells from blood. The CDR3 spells CASSERGGTDTQYF. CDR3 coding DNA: TGTGCCAGCAGTGAGCGGGGAGGCACAGATACGCAGTATTTT.